The 32 T cell receptor beta chains reported below all come from one sample, sequenced in a study of T cell changes during pregnancy in multiple sclerosis. TCRdb keeps only in-frame clones here, not all; method: immunoSEQ multiplex PCR. Of fewer than 60,000 clones listed, roughly 90% were seen once; the top ten hold roughly 3.5%. Here the sequenced sample was peripheral blood, taken after pregnancy. These receptor sequences come from a female donor in good health, enrolled as a control in a pregnancy study.

A single count supports this clone. The chain employs TRBV6-5 and TRBJ1-5; D possibly corresponds to TRBD1 (6 bases). CDR1 and CDR2 (germline): MNHEY, SVGAGI. The CDR3 runs to 15 residues. V was pared by 0 bases and J by 4 bases, with 10 bases between. The CDR3 is CASSYSGQLNQPQHF. CDR3 sequence (DNA): TGTGCCAGCAGTTACTCCGGACAGCTGAATCAGCCCCAGCATTTT.

V gene TRBV11-2 combines with J gene TRBJ1-4; 11 nucleotides match TRBD1. V was pared by 5 bases and J by 8 bases, with 4 bases of the junction left unmatched. The CDR3 contains 14 residues. Germline CDR1 SGHAT, CDR2 FQNNGV. CDR3 protein: CASSPDRGLEKLFF. CDR3 bases: TGTGCCAGCAGCCCGGACAGGGGGCTGGAAAAACTGTTTTTT. Full variable domain (missing parts from reference TRBV11-2 and TRBJ1-4): EAGVAQSPRYKIIEKRQSVAFWCNPISGHATLYWYQQILGQGPKLLIQFQNNGVVDDSQLPKDRFSAERLKGVDSTLKIQPAKLEDSAVYLCASSPDRGLEKLFFGSGTQLSVL.

The chain is built from TRBV27 and TRBJ1-2; D is ambiguous. CDR3 length: 15 residues. Per germline, CDR1 MNHEY and CDR2 SMNVEV (reference sequence). Trimming removed 5 bases at V and 8 bases at J, with 21 bases between. The CDR3, as DNA: TGTGCCAGCAGTAGTTTAATGCCGGGAGTCGTGGGCTACACCTTC. It codes for CASSSLMPGVVGYTF.

This rearrangement joins TRBV2 to TRBJ2-2; the match to TRBD1 covers 7 bases. The germline CDR1 and CDR2 sequences are SNHLY and FYNNEI. V was clipped by 6 bases and J by 5 bases; unmatched bases: 9. This CDR3 spans 15 amino acids. Written as DNA, the CDR3 is TGTGCCAGCAGGACACAGGGGTTTGAGACCGGGGAGCTGTTTTTT. Translating gives CASRTQGFETGELFF.

This clone turned up a few times. V usage is TRBV4-1 and J usage is TRBJ1-5; D is perhaps TRBD1 (6 bases). CDR3 length: 17 residues. Germline V CDR1 and CDR2: MGHRA, YSYEKL. V lost 3 bases to trimming and J lost 0 bases, with 15 bases between them. CDR3 coding DNA: TGCGCCAGCAGCCATACAGGGTTATCTTATAGCAATCAGCCCCAGCATTTT. It is translated as CASSHTGLSYSNQPQHF.

The genes are TRBV5-1 and TRBJ1-5; 9 bases agree with TRBD1. CDR1 SGHRS and CDR2 YFSETQ come from the germline V gene. This CDR3 spans 19 amino acids. Trimming removed 7 bases from V and 3 bases from J; junction bases left unmatched: 20. In DNA, the CDR3 is TGCGCCAGCTCCCTCCGCCCGACAGGGGGAGTTATAGCCAATCAGCCCCAGCATTTT. It is translated as CASSLRPTGGVIANQPQHF.

This chain links TRBV7-2 with TRBJ2-4; D uncertain. There are 13 residues in the CDR3. Germline CDR1 is SGHTA and CDR2 is FQGNSA. The V end was cut by 2 bases, the J end by 5 bases, with 7 bases between. Here the CDR3 DNA reads TGTGCCAGCAGCTTATCCCGGGAAAACATTCAGTACTTC. This gives the protein CASSLSRENIQYF.

The chain combines TRBV11-2 with TRBJ2-2; 8 nucleotides align to TRBD1. Germline V CDR1 and CDR2: SGHAT, FQNNGV. The CDR3 sequence is 15 residues long. Unmatched junction bases numbered 7, after V lost 3 bases and J lost 7 bases. The chain's CDR3 is CASSLGQGAGGELFF. CDR3 nucleotide sequence: TGTGCCAGCAGCTTGGGGCAGGGGGCCGGCGGGGAGCTGTTTTTT.

This clone was observed a single time. This chain links TRBV5-1 with TRBJ2-3; D is undetermined. The CDR3 length is 15 residues. Trimming removed 0 bases from V and 5 bases from J, with 13 bases in between. Germline V gene sequence: CDR1 SGHRS, CDR2 YFSETQ. The CDR3 coding sequence is TGCGCCAGCAGCTTGGGAAACTCCGGTGGAGATACGCAGTATTTT. It translates to CASSLGNSGGDTQYF.

The J gene is TRBJ1-1, the V gene TRBV27; D uncertain. The germline V gene encodes CDR1 MNHEY and CDR2 SMNVEV (reference sequence). V was trimmed by 8 bases and J by 1 base, leaving 11 bases between them. The CDR3 is made up of 13 amino acids. This chain's CDR3 is CASSWEGNTEAFF. Written as DNA, the CDR3 is TGTGCCAGCTCTTGGGAGGGGAACACTGAAGCTTTCTTT.

This clone was observed a single time. The CDR3, as DNA: TGTGCCAGCAGACCCCCTAGCGGGAGGGCCTCCACAGATACGCAGTATTTT. Amino acid sequence: CASRPPSGRASTDTQYF. The genes are TRBV28 and TRBJ2-3; 12 bases match TRBD2. The CDR3 loop spans 17 amino acids. V dropped 6 bases and J dropped 2; count of bases not matched to a gene: 9. Germline V gene sequence: CDR1 MDHEN, CDR2 SYDVKM.

This clone was seen once. The chain couples TRBV7-9 to TRBJ2-7; 8 nucleotides line up with TRBD2. Germline V gene data show CDR1 as SEHNR and CDR2 as FQNEAQ (reference sequence). V was pared by 1 base and J by 3 bases, with 11 bases of the junction left unmatched. This CDR3 spans 17 amino acids. The CDR3 nucleotides are TGTGCCAGCAGCTTAGGGATGGGAGCGGGGGCCGACTACGAGCAGTACTTC. Protein: CASSLGMGAGADYEQYF.

The rearrangement uses TRBV14 and TRBJ2-3; D possibly corresponds to TRBD2 (6 bases). The length of the CDR3 is 16 residues. Per the germline V gene, CDR1 is SGHDN and CDR2 is FVKESK. The germline V and J ends were trimmed by 3 bases and 6 bases, with 19 bases remaining between them. DNA for the CDR3: TGTGCCAGCAGCCACTCGGGAGTTACCTTCACGGATACGCAGTATTTT. Encoded protein: CASSHSGVTFTDTQYF.

V and J are TRBV4-2 and TRBJ2-3, with 7 bases fitting TRBD2. CDR1 is LGHNA, CDR2 YNFKEQ, per germline. CDR3 size: 16 residues. Trimming took 0 bases from V and 4 from J; bases not matched to a gene: 7. CDR3 loop: CASSQERTGGPDTQYF. The CDR3 coding sequence is TGTGCCAGCAGCCAAGAGAGGACGGGGGGACCAGATACGCAGTATTTT.

In this sample, this clone turned up once. The rearrangement uses TRBV9 and TRBJ2-7; D possibly corresponds to TRBD2 (7 bases). Germline CDR1 SGDLS, CDR2 YYNGEE. This CDR3 region has 14 residues. The V end lost 1 base, the J end lost 2 bases, and 10 bases lay between the germline ends. The CDR3 sequence: CASSVRGGPYEQYF. The CDR3 nucleotides are TGTGCCAGCAGCGTACGCGGGGGCCCCTACGAGCAGTACTTC.

The chain uses TRBV4-3 and TRBJ1-1; D possibly corresponds to TRBD1 (5 bases). With 1 base removed from V and 4 bases from J, the gap between germline ends came to 13 bases. Germline V gene sequence: CDR1 LGHNA, CDR2 YSLEER. CDR3 size: 15 residues. The CDR3 DNA follows: TGCGCCAGCAGCCAAGGAGAAGGGGTCCGCACTGAAGCTTTCTTT. It yields the protein CASSQGEGVRTEAFF.

The chain has TRBV7-2 and TRBJ2-1; 8 bases fit TRBD2. The germline V gene has CDR1 SGHTA and CDR2 FQGNSA. The CDR3 length is 17 residues. Trimming removed 4 bases from V and 0 bases from J; junction bases left unmatched: 8. CDR3 loop: CASSSPIGGVSYNEQFF. The CDR3 DNA reads as TGTGCCAGCAGCTCACCCATCGGGGGGGTCTCCTACAATGAGCAGTTCTTC.

The chain is built from TRBV4-3 and TRBJ2-7; 9 bases align to TRBD2. CDR3 length equals 17 residues. Per the germline V gene, CDR1 is LGHNA and CDR2 is YSLEER. V gave up 5 bases and J gave up 6 bases; unmatched junction bases: 17. CDR3 loop: CASSKERAGGPIGEQYF. In nucleotides, the CDR3 is TGCGCCAGCAGCAAGGAGAGAGCGGGAGGTCCTATTGGCGAGCAGTACTTC.

This sequence joins TRBV2 and TRBJ1-2; D remains unclear. V was cut by 4 bases and J by 2 bases, with 8 bases left in between. The CDR3 consists of 13 residues. The germline CDR1 and CDR2 sequences are SNHLY and FYNNEI. Here the CDR3 DNA reads TGTGCCAGCAGTGGAGAGACAAACTATGGCTACACCTTC. It yields the protein CASSGETNYGYTF.

The chain has TRBV5-8 and TRBJ1-2, with D unresolved. Germline CDR1 reads SGHTS; CDR2 reads YDEGEE. V lost 0 bases, J lost 4 bases, and 10 bases lay in between. The CDR3 consists of 14 residues. CDR3 amino acids: CASSLGGFSYGYTF. The CDR3 DNA follows: TGTGCCAGCAGCTTGGGAGGGTTCAGCTATGGCTACACCTTC.

This clone was counted once. V and J are TRBV6-1 and TRBJ2-6; D is possibly TRBD2 (5 bases). Trimming shortened V by 6 bases and J by 0 bases, and 9 bases separated the two germline ends. CDR1 MNHNS and CDR2 SASEGT come from the germline V gene. The CDR3 sequence is 15 residues long. This CDR3 reads CASRDFSSGANVLTF. The CDR3 DNA reads as TGTGCCAGCAGGGACTTTTCCTCTGGGGCCAACGTCCTGACTTTC.

This sequence joins TRBV19 and TRBJ1-4; 9 positions match TRBD1. There are 15 residues in the CDR3. Germline V gives CDR1 LNHDA, CDR2 SQIVND (reference sequence). Trimming cost V 4 bases and J 7 bases; bases outside gene matches: 7. The CDR3, as DNA: TGTGCCAGTAGTAAAAGAGGGGGACAGGGTGAAAAACTGTTTTTT. It specifies CASSKRGGQGEKLFF.

The J gene is TRBJ2-3, the V gene TRBV5-1; 9 nucleotides align to TRBD2. With 0 bases clipped from V and 0 bases from J, the junction kept 8 bases outside the gene matches. Germline assignment: CDR1 SGHRS and CDR2 YFSETQ. The CDR3 contains 18 residues. The CDR3 nucleotides read TGCGCCAGCAGCTTGGCAGCGGGGGGCCTCCGTAGCACAGATACGCAGTATTTT. Its protein product is CASSLAAGGLRSTDTQYF.

This clone was picked up many times. The DNA for the CDR3 is TGCACCAGCAGCCTTCCAACAGGGGGACGGACCAAAAACATTCAGTACTTC. Amino acids: CTSSLPTGGRTKNIQYF. The chain employs TRBV1 and TRBJ2-4; the table's D gene call, TRBD1, was not cross checked with the DNA. TRBV1 is flagged as a pseudogene. This CDR3 spans 17 amino acids.

V usage is TRBV7-3 and J usage is TRBJ1-2; a weak D match, TRBD1 (5 bases). Trimming took off 5 bases at V and 8 bases at J, with 15 bases between the two ends. The length of the CDR3 is 13 residues. In germline, CDR1 is SGHTA, CDR2 FQGTGA. This CDR3 is CASSLTGSSGYTF. In DNA, the CDR3 is TGTGCCAGCAGCCTCACAGGAAGCAGCGGCTACACCTTC.

J is TRBJ2-1 and V is TRBV5-1; TRBD2 matches 9 bases. Looked up from germline, CDR1 is SGHRS and CDR2 is YFSETQ. The ends lost 6 bases at V and 1 base at J; junction bases unmatched: 11. The CDR3 has 17 amino acids. CDR3 in amino acids: CASKALGGRDSYNEQFF. The CDR3 coding sequence is TGCGCCAGCAAGGCCCTCGGCGGGAGGGATTCCTACAATGAGCAGTTCTTC. Based on the CDR3 plus reference TRBV5-1 and TRBJ2-1, the full variable domain is KAGVTQTPRYLIKTRGQQVTLSCSPISGHRSVSWYQQTPGQGLQFLFEYFSETQRNKGNFPGRFSGRQFSNSRSEMNVSTLELGDSALYLCASKALGGRDSYNEQFFGPGTRLTVL.

The chain links TRBV19 to TRBJ1-5; D perhaps matches TRBD1 (5 bases). This CDR3 is 15 amino acids long. Trimming took 3 bases from V and 2 from J, leaving 11 bases between them. CDR1 is LNHDA and CDR2 is SQIVND in the germline V gene (reference sequence). The CDR3 sequence: CASSMGRGGNQPQHF. The CDR3 nucleotides read TGTGCCAGTAGTATGGGAAGGGGTGGCAATCAGCCCCAGCATTTT.

CDR3 nucleotides: TGCAGTGTGGCCGTCTCCTACGAGCAGTACTTC. Protein sequence: CSVAVSYEQYF. The chain recombines TRBV20-1 with TRBJ2-7; D gene unclear. Germline V lookup: CDR1 DFQATT, CDR2 SNEGSKA (reference sequence). V lost 7 bases and J 0 bases, leaving 7 bases between the germline ends. The CDR3 is 11 amino acids.

The table lists this clone with a few counts. The chain links TRBV18 to TRBJ1-1; D call uncertain. Germline loops: CDR1 KGHSH, CDR2 LQKENI. This CDR3 has 13 residues. V lost 5 bases and J 4 bases, leaving 11 bases between the germline ends. CDR3 protein: CASSGEAPTEAFF. In DNA form, the CDR3 reads TGTGCCAGCTCAGGGGAGGCCCCCACTGAAGCTTTCTTT. The variable domain in full, with the rest retrieved from reference TRBV18 and TRBJ1-1, is NAGVMQNPRHLVRRRGQEARLRCSPMKGHSHVYWYRQLPEEGLKFMVYLQKENIIDESGMPKERFSAEFPKEGPSILRIQQVVRGDSAAYFCASSGEAPTEAFFGQGTRLTVV.

The chain recombines TRBV6-1 with TRBJ2-2; tentatively, D is TRBD2 (5 bases). V lost 8 bases and J 6 bases, leaving 13 bases between the germline ends. Germline V gives CDR1 MNHNS, CDR2 SASEGT. The CDR3 length is 13 residues. In nucleotides, the CDR3 is TGTGCCAGCGACTATCACAGCCCCGGGGAGCTGTTTTTT. Protein product: CASDYHSPGELFF.

The chain links TRBV7-8 to TRBJ1-3, with D maybe TRBD1 (5 bases). V dropped 1 base and J dropped 0 bases, with 10 bases sitting between them. Germline CDR1 and CDR2: SGHVS and FQNEAQ. The CDR3 spans 16 residues. CDR3 DNA: TGTGCCAGCAGCTTAGAAGGGGCTTTCTCTGGAAACACCATATATTTT. Translating it yields CASSLEGAFSGNTIYF.

This chain uses TRBV5-1 with TRBJ2-7, with TRBD1 matching over 8 bases. Trimming removed 9 bases from V and 1 base from J; junction bases left unmatched: 12. The CDR3 consists of 15 residues. Germline V gives CDR1 SGHRS, CDR2 YFSETQ. The chain's CDR3 is CANTPADRESYEQYF. CDR3 DNA sequence: TGCGCCAATACTCCGGCGGACAGGGAGTCCTACGAGCAGTACTTC.